These 28 T cell receptor beta chains were all obtained from the same sample, sequenced in a study of CD8 T cells in ankylosing spondylitis. Findings and limits, study-wide: A motif in TCR beta, a set of under ten highly homologous variants, appeared characteristic of ankylosing spondylitis blood.

One entry per CDR3 protein, called by TCRdb with MiXCR from the 5' RACE reads. The data show hundreds of thousands of distinct CDR3 sequences, with 17% seen just once and 0.85% to 1.3% held by the top ten. These receptors' antigens are unknown. Sequenced input: blood, either unsorted or a sorted T cell fraction (not recorded which). These receptors all stem from a male donor with ankylosing spondylitis.

V and J are TRBV7-8 and TRBJ2-1; 12 bases line up with TRBD2. This CDR3 is built from 17 residues. CDR1 is SGHVS and CDR2 is FQNEAQ in the germline V gene. V lost 6 bases to trimming and J lost 0 bases; unmatched junction nucleotides: 6. The CDR3 is CASSRLAGDFSYNEQFF. As DNA, the CDR3 is TGTGCCAGCAGTCGACTAGCGGGAGATTTCTCCTACAATGAGCAGTTCTTC.

This clonotype was seen only a few times. The rearrangement uses TRBV18 and TRBJ1-5; D is possibly TRBD1 (5 bases). V lost 6 bases and J lost 5, with 11 bases in between. Germline V gene data show CDR1 as KGHSH and CDR2 as LQKENI. The length of the CDR3 is 13 residues. CDR3 sequence reads: CASSAGTHQPQHF. As DNA, the CDR3 is TGTGCCAGCTCGGCGGGGACGCATCAGCCCCAGCATTTT.

The CDR3: CASSTGGFGVQPQHF. For the CDR3, the DNA is TGTGCCAGCAGTACGGGGGGCTTTGGGGTTCAGCCCCAGCATTTT. This chain joins TRBV6-1 and TRBJ1-5; TRBD1 is a possible D gene (6 bases). V lost 5 bases, J lost 6 bases, and 17 bases lay in between. Per the germline V gene, CDR1 is MNHNS and CDR2 is SASEGT. This CDR3 comprises 15 residues.

In this sample, this clonotype turned up a few times. The rearrangement joins TRBV29-1 to TRBJ2-3; 9 nucleotides match TRBD2. J lost 4 bases, V lost 4 bases, and 6 bases had no gene match. The CDR3 totals 14 residues. Looked up from germline, CDR1 is SQVTM and CDR2 is ANQGSEA. As DNA, the CDR3 is TGCAGCGTTGGGGCTAGCGGGGTATCAGATACGCAGTATTTT. Amino acids: CSVGASGVSDTQYF.

CDR3 residues: CASRPRFSGTGNKLLSGANVLTF. The CDR3 DNA is TGTGCCAGCAGGCCCCGATTTTCCGGGACAGGGAACAAGCTCCTTTCTGGGGCCAACGTCCTGACTTTC. This sequence joins TRBV6-5 and TRBJ2-6; TRBD1 matches 9 bases. The germline V gene has CDR1 MNHEY and CDR2 SVGAGI. The trim removed 6 bases at V and 1 base at J, leaving 25 bases unmatched. The CDR3 is 23 residues long.

This clonotype was seen more than once but under ten times. The rearrangement links TRBV5-6 to TRBJ2-7; 8 bases agree with TRBD1. Germline lookup yields CDR1 SGHDT and CDR2 YYEEEE. The CDR3 loop spans 14 amino acids. J lost 2 bases, V lost 4 bases, and 5 bases had no gene match. CDR3 coding DNA: TGTGCCAGCAGCGCCGACAGGGGAGCCTACGAGCAGTACTTC. Protein: CASSADRGAYEQYF.

J is TRBJ2-3 and V is TRBV4-1; D possibly corresponds to TRBD1 (5 bases). V dropped 0 bases and J dropped 3 bases, with 10 bases sitting between them. CDR1 is MGHRA, CDR2 YSYEKL, per germline. The CDR3 runs to 15 residues. CDR3 bases: TGCGCCAGCAGCCAAGAAAAGACAGAGACAGATACGCAGTATTTT. Translating gives CASSQEKTETDTQYF.

A few counts support this clonotype. This rearrangement joins TRBV5-1 to TRBJ1-2; D is unresolved. Germline V CDR1 and CDR2: SGHRS, YFSETQ. V was shortened by 4 bases and J by 5 bases, with 12 bases between the two germline ends. The CDR3 is 13 residues long. The CDR3 protein is CASSPDATYGYTF. The CDR3 DNA is TGCGCCAGCAGCCCGGACGCTACGTATGGCTACACCTTC.

This clonotype was observed a handful of times. The V gene is TRBV4-1, the J gene TRBJ1-1, with D possibly TRBD1 on 5 matching bases. This CDR3 is built from 14 residues. Looked up from germline, CDR1 is MGHRA and CDR2 is YSYEKL. Deletions cut 1 base from V and 3 bases from J, with 9 bases between. The CDR3 nucleotides read TGCGCCAGCAGCCAAGCAGACAGAGACACTGAAGCTTTCTTT. Translating gives CASSQADRDTEAFF.

This clonotype was counted between two and nine times. The chain has TRBV12-3 or TRBV12-4 and TRBJ1-6, with D possibly TRBD1 on 5 matching bases. V was shortened by 8 bases and J by 12 bases, with 17 bases between the two germline ends. This CDR3 is 13 amino acids long. The CDR3 protein is CASPVVQGLPLHF. The CDR3 DNA follows: TGTGCCAGCCCCGTGGTGCAGGGCTTACCCCTCCACTTT.

This clonotype was detected a few times. The rearrangement uses TRBV9 and TRBJ2-2, with 12 positions matching TRBD2. V lost 4 bases, J lost 2 bases, and 9 bases stayed unmatched. Germline CDR1 SGDLS, CDR2 YYNGEE. This CDR3 contains 18 residues. CDR3 DNA sequence: TGTGCCAGCAGCACAGGACCCGGACTAGCGGGAAACACCGGGGAGCTGTTTTTT. Amino acids: CASSTGPGLAGNTGELFF. Supplemented by reference TRBV9 and TRBJ2-2, the full variable domain reads DSGVTQTPKHLITATGQRVTLRCSPRSGDLSVYWYQQSLDQGLQFLIQYYNGEERAKGNILERFSAQQFPDLHSELNLSSLELGDSALYFCASSTGPGLAGNTGELFFGEGSRLTVL.

This clonotype occurred a few times. The junction and the germline gene differ at one end; a read error may be behind it. This rearrangement joins TRBV3-1 to TRBJ2-1; D call uncertain. The CDR3 has 17 residues. Germline V gene lookup returns CDR1 LGHDT and CDR2 YNNKEL (reference sequence). CDR3 sequence: CASSQDRATAFGNQQFF. For the CDR3, the DNA is TGTGCCAGCAGCCAAGATCGCGCCACGGCCTTCGGCAATCAGCAGTTCTTC.

This clonotype has just a few counts. This rearrangement joins TRBV27 to TRBJ2-3; TRBD2 aligns across 9 bases. Germline lookup yields CDR1 MNHEY and CDR2 SMNVEV (reference sequence). After removal of 7 bases from V and 5 bases from J, the junction contained 16 bases not matched to a gene. The CDR3 runs to 17 residues. Here the CDR3 DNA reads TGTGCCAGCAAAGGACTGGGCTTAGCGGGAGAGTTAGATACGCAGTATTTT. Residues: CASKGLGLAGELDTQYF.

The chain employs TRBV2 and TRBJ2-5, with D possibly matching TRBD1 (5 bases). CDR1 is SNHLY and CDR2 is FYNNEI in the germline V gene. Trimming cost V 9 bases and J 5 bases, with 16 bases left between them. The CDR3 totals 13 residues. CDR3 sequence: CASERPGLETQYF. The CDR3, as DNA: TGTGCCAGTGAAAGACCAGGGTTGGAGACCCAGTACTTC.

The sample holds a few counts of this clonotype. In nucleotides, the CDR3 is TGTGCCAGCAGCGAATCGGACTTCGCCGTGGGGGAGCAGTACTTC. Translating it yields CASSESDFAVGEQYF. This chain links TRBV9 with TRBJ2-7, with D tentatively TRBD2 (5 bases). V was trimmed by 3 bases and J by 7 bases, leaving 20 bases between them. The germline CDR1 and CDR2 sequences are SGDLS and YYNGEE. The CDR3 is made up of 15 amino acids.

The gene calls are TRBV9 and TRBJ2-1; 11 nucleotides align to TRBD2. This CDR3 has 17 amino acids. The V and J ends lost 4 bases and 0 bases, in that order; junction bases with no gene match: 6. Looked up from germline, CDR1 is SGDLS and CDR2 is YYNGEE. CDR3 DNA sequence: TGTGCCAGCAGCTCAACCGGGACTAGCGGCTCCTACAATGAGCAGTTCTTC. It translates to CASSSTGTSGSYNEQFF. Using reference TRBV9 and TRBJ2-1 for the parts outside the CDR3, the full variable domain is DSGVTQTPKHLITATGQRVTLRCSPRSGDLSVYWYQQSLDQGLQFLIQYYNGEERAKGNILERFSAQQFPDLHSELNLSSLELGDSALYFCASSSTGTSGSYNEQFFGPGTRLTVL.

This clonotype occurred a few times. This rearrangement joins TRBV28 to TRBJ1-2; D remains ambiguous. Looked up from germline, CDR1 is MDHEN and CDR2 is SYDVKM. This CDR3 contains 12 residues. With 5 bases removed from V and 7 bases from J, the gap between germline ends came to 11 bases. CDR3 protein: CASSPQRVGYTF. In nucleotides, the CDR3 is TGTGCCAGCAGTCCCCAGAGGGTTGGCTACACCTTC.

The chain has TRBV11-2 and TRBJ1-3; D gene ambiguous. This CDR3 is 11 amino acids long. V lost 3 bases, J lost 6 bases, and 3 bases lay in between. Germline V gene lookup returns CDR1 SGHAT and CDR2 FQNNGV. In DNA form, the CDR3 reads TGTGCCAGCAGCTTCGCAAACACCATATATTTT. Translated, it gives CASSFANTIYF.

This clonotype was recorded at least ten times. The V and J genes are TRBV29-1 and TRBJ2-3; maybe TRBD2 (5 bases). With 4 bases removed from V and 6 bases from J, the gap between germline ends came to 14 bases. CDR3 length: 13 residues. Germline CDR1 reads SQVTM; CDR2 reads ANQGSEA. The CDR3: CSVAPGSGDTQYF. In DNA form, the CDR3 reads TGCAGCGTTGCCCCTGGGAGTGGCGATACGCAGTATTTT.

The chain recombines TRBV20-1 with TRBJ2-7, with D uncertain. Germline V gene sequence: CDR1 DFQATT, CDR2 SNEGSKA (reference sequence). There are 17 residues in the CDR3. V lost 0 bases and J 0 bases, leaving 18 bases between the germline ends. The DNA for the CDR3 is TGCAGTGCTAGAGAGACACCTTCAGGCAGGATCTCCTACGAGCAGTACTTC. This sequence encodes CSARETPSGRISYEQYF.

This clonotype occurred a few times. This chain connects TRBV29-1 to TRBJ1-1, with 9 positions matching TRBD1. The CDR3 has 11 residues. V shed 5 bases and J 10 bases; nucleotides not matched to a gene: 5. Germline assignment: CDR1 SQVTM and CDR2 ANQGSEA. The CDR3 loop is CSVTGTGSAFF. The CDR3 bases are TGCAGCGTTACCGGGACAGGGTCAGCTTTCTTT. Using reference TRBV29-1 and TRBJ1-1 for the parts outside the CDR3, the full variable domain is SAVISQKPSRDICQRGTSLTIQCQVDSQVTMMFWYRQQPGQSLTLIATANQGSEATYESGFVIDKFPISRPNLTFSTLTVSNMSPEDSSIYLCSVTGTGSAFFGQGTRLTVV.

This chain joins TRBV12-3 or TRBV12-4 and TRBJ1-4; D is possibly TRBD1 (6 bases). This CDR3 has 14 residues. Trimming took 6 bases from V and 12 from J, leaving 20 bases between them. The CDR3 here is CASSRGQGTGELFF. CDR3 bases: TGTGCCAGCAGCCGGGGGCAGGGTACCGGGGAACTGTTTTTT.

The gene calls are TRBV10-3 and TRBJ2-7, with D perhaps TRBD1 (6 bases). The V end was cut by 6 bases, the J end by 4 bases, with 16 bases between. Germline V lookup: CDR1 ENHRY, CDR2 SYGVKD. The CDR3 has 14 residues. The CDR3 coding sequence is TGTGCCATCAGCGAGGACAGACCTGTATACGAGCAGTACTTC. It yields the protein CAISEDRPVYEQYF.

This clonotype appeared a few times. The DNA for the CDR3 is TGTGCCAGCAGCGCCTCCGGGTCTGGGAACACTGAAGCTTTCTTT. Amino acids: CASSASGSGNTEAFF. This chain uses TRBV7-9 with TRBJ1-1; D remains unclear. Germline loops: CDR1 SEHNR, CDR2 FQNEAQ (reference sequence). The V gene lost 5 bases and the J gene lost 1 base, with 14 bases spanning the gap. This CDR3 has 15 amino acids.

The V and J genes are TRBV30 and TRBJ2-1, with 14 bases fitting TRBD2. The CDR3 extends over 14 amino acids. Germline V CDR1 and CDR2: GTSNPN, SVGIG (reference sequence). Trimming cost V 8 bases and J 5 bases; bases outside gene matches: 5. The chain's CDR3 is CAGTSGSGNNEQFF. CDR3 bases: TGTGCCGGGACTAGCGGGAGCGGCAACAATGAGCAGTTCTTC.

This clonotype was picked up a small number of times. The chain has TRBV5-5 and TRBJ1-5; D ambiguous. V lost 6 bases and J 6 bases, leaving 16 bases between the germline ends. There are 14 residues in the CDR3. Looked up from germline, CDR1 is SGHKS and CDR2 is YYEKEE (reference sequence). The CDR3 reads CASTRGVSGQPQHF. CDR3 sequence (DNA): TGTGCCAGCACCCGCGGTGTTTCGGGTCAGCCCCAGCATTTT.

This chain uses TRBV5-1 with TRBJ2-3; 13 nucleotides line up with TRBD2. Germline V lookup: CDR1 SGHRS, CDR2 YFSETQ. CDR3 length: 16 amino acids. The junction had 5 bases not matched to a gene; V was cut back by 5 bases and J by 2 bases. CDR3 residues: CASRRTSGGLTDTQYF. The CDR3 nucleotides are TGCGCCAGCAGGCGGACTAGCGGGGGTCTCACAGATACGCAGTATTTT.

This sequence joins TRBV7-3 and TRBJ2-1; D is unclear. CDR1 is SGHTA, CDR2 FQGTGA, per germline. The germline V and J ends were trimmed by 1 base and 7 bases, with 8 bases remaining between them. The CDR3 spans 13 residues. The CDR3 DNA reads TGTGCCAGCAGCTTAATGGTTCGAAATGAGCAGTTCTTC. Its protein product is CASSLMVRNEQFF.